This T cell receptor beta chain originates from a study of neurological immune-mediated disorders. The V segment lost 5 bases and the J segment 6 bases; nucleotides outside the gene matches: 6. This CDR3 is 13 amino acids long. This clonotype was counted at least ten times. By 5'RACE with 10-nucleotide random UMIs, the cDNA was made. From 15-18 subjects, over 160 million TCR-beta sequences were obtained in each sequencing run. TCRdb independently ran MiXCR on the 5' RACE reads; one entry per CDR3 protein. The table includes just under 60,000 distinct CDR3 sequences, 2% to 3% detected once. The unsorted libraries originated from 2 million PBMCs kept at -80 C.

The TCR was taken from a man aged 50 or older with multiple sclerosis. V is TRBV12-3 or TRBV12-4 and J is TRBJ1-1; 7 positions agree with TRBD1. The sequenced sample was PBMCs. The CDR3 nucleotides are TGTGCCAGCAGTGTGGCAGGGGGGGCTGAAGCTTTCTTT. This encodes CASSVAGGAEAFF.